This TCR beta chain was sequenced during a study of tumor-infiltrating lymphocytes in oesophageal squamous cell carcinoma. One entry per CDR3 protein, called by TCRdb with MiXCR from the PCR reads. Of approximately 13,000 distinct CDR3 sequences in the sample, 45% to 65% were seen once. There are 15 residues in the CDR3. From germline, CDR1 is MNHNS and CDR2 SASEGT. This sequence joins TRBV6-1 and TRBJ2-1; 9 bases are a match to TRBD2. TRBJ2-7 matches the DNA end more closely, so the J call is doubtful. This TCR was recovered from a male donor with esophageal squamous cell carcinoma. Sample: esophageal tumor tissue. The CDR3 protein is CASSEDIAGAVEQYF. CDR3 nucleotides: TGTGCCAGCAGTGAAGACATAGCGGGAGCGGTCGAGCAGTACTTC.